A single sample gave rise to the 4 T cell receptor beta chains below, sequenced in a study of technical replicates of blood from a few donors. Data came from immunoSEQ multiplex PCR; TCRdb stores just in-frame clones and leaves some out. The sample lists more than 70,000 clones, just over 90% occurring once. The sequenced sample consisted of T cells isolated from PBMCs. These receptors were collected from a human donor in good health.

V is TRBV27 and J is TRBJ2-6; D is perhaps TRBD1 (5 bases). The V gene lost 0 bases and the J gene lost 4 bases, with 25 bases spanning the gap. This CDR3 spans 21 amino acids. Per germline, CDR1 MNHEY and CDR2 SMNVEV (reference sequence). CDR3 DNA: TGTGCCAGCAGTTTATCGAGGTTGCTCAGGGCCTCTAGGGCAGGGGCCAACGTCCTGACTTTC. This encodes CASSLSRLLRASRAGANVLTF.

V and J are TRBV29-1 and TRBJ2-3, with TRBD1 identical over 7 bases. CDR3 length: 16 residues. The germline V gene encodes CDR1 SQVTM and CDR2 ANQGSEA. J gave up 0 bases and V 4 bases, and 10 bases lay outside the gene matches. CDR3 nucleotides: TGCAGCGTTGGCCCGGAACCGGGACAGAGCACAGATACGCAGTATTTT. This translates into CSVGPEPGQSTDTQYF.

The gene calls are TRBV11-2 and TRBJ2-1, with D possibly matching TRBD2 (6 bases). The ends were cut back, 1 base at V and 10 bases at J, with 17 bases in the middle. This CDR3 contains 15 residues. Germline assignment: CDR1 SGHAT and CDR2 FQNNGV. For the CDR3, the DNA is TGTGCCAGCAGCTTAGGGGCGGGACCCTTGAAGGAGCAGTTCTTC. This codes for CASSLGAGPLKEQFF.

The J gene is TRBJ2-1, the V gene TRBV18; D unclear. Trimming took off 7 bases at V and 0 bases at J, with 22 bases between the two ends. The CDR3 extends over 18 amino acids. Germline values: CDR1 KGHSH, CDR2 LQKENI. The DNA of the CDR3 is TGTGCCAGCTTCCCGGTCTCAGACTGGTCCTTCTCCTACAATGAGCAGTTCTTC. Amino acid sequence: CASFPVSDWSFSYNEQFF. Filled out from reference TRBV18 and TRBJ2-1, the complete variable domain reads NAGVMQNPRHLVRRRGQEARLRCSPMKGHSHVYWYRQLPEEGLKFMVYLQKENIIDESGMPKERFSAEFPKEGPSILRIQQVVRGDSAAYFCASFPVSDWSFSYNEQFFGPGTRLTVL.